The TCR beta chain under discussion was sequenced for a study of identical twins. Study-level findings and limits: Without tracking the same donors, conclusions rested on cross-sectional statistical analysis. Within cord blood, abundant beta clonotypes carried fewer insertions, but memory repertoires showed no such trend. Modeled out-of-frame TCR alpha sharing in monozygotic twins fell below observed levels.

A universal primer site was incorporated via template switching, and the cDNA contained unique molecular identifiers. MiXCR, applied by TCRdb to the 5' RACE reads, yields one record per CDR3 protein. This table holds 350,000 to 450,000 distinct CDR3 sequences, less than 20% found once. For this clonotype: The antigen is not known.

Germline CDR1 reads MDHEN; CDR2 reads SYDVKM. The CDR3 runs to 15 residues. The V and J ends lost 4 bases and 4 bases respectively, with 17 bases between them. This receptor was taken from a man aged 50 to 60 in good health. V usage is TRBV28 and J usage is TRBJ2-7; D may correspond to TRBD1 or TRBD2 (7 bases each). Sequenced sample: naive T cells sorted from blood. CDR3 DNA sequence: TGTGCCAGCAGTTCTCCTCAGGGGGGGTTGTACGAGCAGTACTTC. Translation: CASSSPQGGLYEQYF. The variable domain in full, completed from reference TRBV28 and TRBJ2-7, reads DVKVTQSSRYLVKRTGEKVFLECVQDMDHENMFWYRQDPGLGLRLIYFSYDVKMKEKGDIPEGYSVSREKKERFSLILESASTNQTSMYLCASSSPQGGLYEQYFGPGTRLTVT.